Below are 27 T cell receptor beta chains sequenced from a single sample in a study of T cells after yellow fever vaccination. TCRdb re-derived calls from the 5' RACE reads in MiXCR, one entry per CDR3 protein. Of about 310,000 distinct CDR3 sequences listed, 3.6% are singletons. The sample consisted of PBMCs, taken on the day of the yellow fever booster vaccination. The receptors stem from a man aged 18 to 30 who received the YFV17D yellow fever vaccine.

This clonotype was seen many times. The chain uses TRBV3-1 and TRBJ2-5; D is uncertain. There are 14 residues in the CDR3. The germline CDR1 and CDR2 sequences are LGHDT and YNNKEL (reference sequence). V was pared by 0 bases and J by 5 bases, with 10 bases between. The CDR3 sequence: CASSQDGSRETQYF. CDR3 in DNA: TGTGCCAGCAGCCAAGACGGCAGCCGGGAGACCCAGTACTTC.

This clonotype has more than one count but fewer than ten. V is TRBV6-2 or TRBV6-3 and J is TRBJ1-5, with 9 bases aligning to TRBD1. J was trimmed by 2 bases and V by 4 bases; bases with no gene match: 0. Looked up from germline, CDR1 is MNHEY and CDR2 is SVGEGT. The CDR3 covers 14 residues. The CDR3 DNA sequence: TGTGCCAGCAGTTGGACAGGGGGCAATCAGCCCCAGCATTTT. It yields the protein CASSWTGGNQPQHF.

The chain has TRBV5-1 and TRBJ2-2; no clear D gene. The CDR3 loop spans 15 amino acids. CDR1 and CDR2 (germline): SGHRS, YFSETQ. V was trimmed by 1 base and J by 1 base, leaving 8 bases between them. CDR3 residues: CASSLRAQNTGELFF. CDR3 bases: TGCGCCAGCAGCTTGAGGGCACAGAACACCGGGGAGCTGTTTTTT.

The CDR3 region is CASSPRGLHRSYNEQFF. The CDR3 nucleotides are TGTGCCAGCAGCCCTAGGGGACTTCATAGATCCTACAATGAGCAGTTCTTC. The genes are TRBV7-9 and TRBJ2-1; tentatively, D is TRBD2 (6 bases). V lost 5 bases, J lost 1 base, and 18 bases lay in between. The germline gives CDR1 SEHNR, CDR2 FQNEAQ (reference sequence). The CDR3 totals 17 residues.

This clonotype was observed many times. This chain uses TRBV10-3 with TRBJ2-7; D might be TRBD1 or TRBD2, each matching 5 bases. V lost 0 bases and J lost 9, with 12 bases in between. From germline, CDR1 is ENHRY and CDR2 SYGVKD. The CDR3 runs 13 residues. Written as DNA, the CDR3 is TGTGCCATCAGTGAGTCGCTAGGGACCAGGCAGTACGTC. Translation: CAISESLGTRQYV.

This clonotype was detected only a few times. Written as DNA, the CDR3 is TGTGCCACCGGACAGGGCACCTCCTACGAGCAGTACTTC. This gives the protein CATGQGTSYEQYF. V and J are TRBV10-3 and TRBJ2-7; 8 bases are shared with TRBD1. The CDR3 spans 13 residues. J was trimmed by 0 bases and V by 10 bases; bases with no gene match: 5. The germline gives CDR1 ENHRY, CDR2 SYGVKD.

This clonotype was seen at least ten times. CDR3 coding DNA: TGTGCCAGCAGTTTCGAGCAGGGGAACACTGAAGCTTTCTTT. Its translation: CASSFEQGNTEAFF. This rearrangement joins TRBV12-3 or TRBV12-4 to TRBJ1-1; D perhaps matches TRBD1 (5 bases). V lost 3 bases and J lost 1, with 9 bases in between. The length of the CDR3 is 14 residues.

This clonotype was recorded many times. The chain has TRBV4-1 and TRBJ1-2; a weak D match, TRBD1 (5 bases). The CDR3 loop spans 15 amino acids. Germline assignment: CDR1 MGHRA and CDR2 YSYEKL. Trimming took off 0 bases at V and 4 bases at J, with 12 bases between the two ends. CDR3 sequence: CASSQERAQGYGYTF. In DNA form, the CDR3 reads TGCGCCAGCAGCCAAGAACGGGCTCAGGGCTATGGCTACACCTTC.

This clonotype was seen ten or more times. The J gene is TRBJ1-1, the V gene TRBV7-2, with D tentatively TRBD1 (6 bases). V dropped 5 bases and J dropped 3 bases, with 13 bases sitting between them. CDR1 and CDR2 (germline): SGHTA, FQGNSA. This CDR3 spans 14 amino acids. The DNA of the CDR3 is TGTGCCAGCAGCCCTAGACAGGCAGACACTGAAGCTTTCTTT. It is translated as CASSPRQADTEAFF.

The V gene is TRBV4-2, the J gene TRBJ2-2, with 11 bases aligning to TRBD2. This CDR3 has 17 amino acids. Trimming cost V 0 bases and J 6 bases; bases outside gene matches: 6. Germline values: CDR1 LGHNA, CDR2 YNFKEQ. The CDR3 DNA reads as TGTGCCAGCAGCCAAGACCGACTAGCGGGAAGGGCCGGGGAGCTGTTTTTT. This translates into CASSQDRLAGRAGELFF.

J is TRBJ2-7 and V is TRBV12-3 or TRBV12-4; 7 bases map to TRBD1. CDR3 size: 13 residues. J was trimmed by 6 bases and V by 6 bases; bases with no gene match: 8. This CDR3 is CASSRQGFLEQYF. In nucleotides, the CDR3 is TGTGCCAGCAGCCGACAGGGTTTTCTCGAGCAGTACTTC.

This clonotype was observed at least ten times. The chain links TRBV9 to TRBJ2-1, with 8 positions matching TRBD2. The CDR3 is made up of 15 amino acids. CDR1 and CDR2 from the germline V gene are SGDLS and YYNGEE. V gave up 2 bases and J gave up 9 bases; unmatched junction bases: 10. The chain's CDR3 is CASSVPGSGGAEQFF. CDR3 coding DNA: TGTGCCAGCAGCGTTCCGGGATCGGGAGGGGCTGAGCAGTTCTTC.

This chain links TRBV7-9 with TRBJ2-1; D is ambiguous. The V gene's germline CDR1 is SEHNR and CDR2 FQNEAQ (reference sequence). The CDR3 sequence is 16 residues long. Trimming left V 4 bases short and J 0 bases short, with 13 bases between. The CDR3 loop reads CASSSTHISSYNEQFF. Here the CDR3 DNA reads TGTGCCAGCAGCTCTACCCACATCAGCTCCTACAATGAGCAGTTCTTC.

Only a few counts were recorded for this clonotype. The rearrangement joins TRBV7-2 to TRBJ1-4; 8 positions agree with TRBD1. This CDR3 has 14 residues. V shed 8 bases, J shed 6 bases, and the junction held 8 bases outside the gene matches. The germline V gene has CDR1 SGHTA and CDR2 FQGNSA. The CDR3 bases are TGTGCCAGCTGCAAGGACAGGGCTGATGAAAAACTGTTTTTT. It encodes CASCKDRADEKLFF. Variable domain in full (rest from reference TRBV7-2 and TRBJ1-4): GAGVSQSPSNKVTEKGKDVELRCDPISGHTALYWYRQSLGQGLEFLIYFQGNSAPDKSGLPSDRFSAERTGGSVSTLTIQRTQQEDSAVYLCASCKDRADEKLFFGSGTQLSVL.

This clonotype was detected ten times or more. The V and J genes are TRBV5-1 and TRBJ1-1; 7 nucleotides match TRBD1. The CDR3 consists of 14 residues. The germline V gene has CDR1 SGHRS and CDR2 YFSETQ. The ends lost 4 bases at V and 4 bases at J; junction bases unmatched: 7. The CDR3: CASSLRTGSTEAFF. CDR3 in DNA: TGCGCCAGCAGCCTCAGGACAGGTAGCACTGAAGCTTTCTTT. Supplemented by reference TRBV5-1 and TRBJ1-1, the full variable domain reads KAGVTQTPRYLIKTRGQQVTLSCSPISGHRSVSWYQQTPGQGLQFLFEYFSETQRNKGNFPGRFSGRQFSNSRSEMNVSTLELGDSALYLCASSLRTGSTEAFFGQGTRLTVV.

This clonotype showed up many times. CDR3 bases: TGTGCCAGCAGTTCCCCAGGGTCCTACCACGAGCAGTACGTC. This codes for CASSSPGSYHEQYV. The rearrangement uses TRBV28 and TRBJ2-7; a possible D gene is TRBD1 (5 bases). Trimming took 4 bases from V and 5 from J, leaving 15 bases between them. This CDR3 has 14 amino acids. Germline assignment: CDR1 MDHEN and CDR2 SYDVKM.

This clonotype was counted at least ten times. The rearrangement links TRBV4-1 to TRBJ2-2; D not certain. Germline V gene sequence: CDR1 MGHRA, CDR2 YSYEKL. Trimming took 2 bases from V and 4 from J, leaving 8 bases between them. The CDR3 contains 14 residues. In DNA form, the CDR3 reads TGCGCCAGCAGCCAAATGGCAGGCACCGGGGAGCTGTTTTTT. The encoded protein is CASSQMAGTGELFF.

The genes are TRBV4-3 and TRBJ2-1; D unclear. Germline CDR1 is LGHNA and CDR2 is YSLEER. The V end was cut by 0 bases, the J end by 0 bases, with 9 bases between. CDR3 size: 16 residues. CDR3 residues: CASSQDWLGSYNEQFF. CDR3 coding DNA: TGCGCCAGCAGCCAAGATTGGCTAGGCTCCTACAATGAGCAGTTCTTC.

At least ten counts were recorded for this clonotype. The CDR3 reads CASSRGPEAFF. CDR3 nucleotide sequence: TGTGCCAGCAGCCGGGGTCCGGAAGCTTTCTTT. The chain employs TRBV4-2 and TRBJ1-1, with D uncertain. CDR1 is LGHNA, CDR2 YNFKEQ, per germline. This CDR3 spans 11 amino acids. Trimming cost V 4 bases and J 8 bases, with 8 bases left between them.

In this sample, this clonotype turned up a few times. The V call is TRBV13, the J call TRBJ2-7, with D perhaps TRBD1 (6 bases). The CDR3 contains 12 residues. Germline CDR1 and CDR2: PRHDT and FYEKMQ (reference sequence). Trimming left V 6 bases short and J 6 bases short, with 12 bases between. In nucleotides, the CDR3 is TGTGCCAGCAGATCGGACAGCCTCGAGCAGTACTTC. Residues: CASRSDSLEQYF.

The chain links TRBV24-1 to TRBJ2-5; no reliable D call. Trimming left V 3 bases short and J 0 bases short, with 4 bases between. Germline V lookup: CDR1 KGHDR, CDR2 SFDVKD. This CDR3 has 13 amino acids. The CDR3 loop reads CATSDAHQETQYF. For the CDR3, the DNA is TGTGCCACCAGTGATGCCCACCAAGAGACCCAGTACTTC.

A few counts support this clonotype. This rearrangement joins TRBV7-2 to TRBJ1-2, with D perhaps matching TRBD1 (5 bases). V was shortened by 5 bases and J by 0 bases, with 13 bases between the two germline ends. The CDR3 is 15 residues long. Germline lookup yields CDR1 SGHTA and CDR2 FQGNSA. The CDR3 loop reads CASSIRAGPNYGYTF. The CDR3 DNA follows: TGTGCCAGCAGCATCCGGGCAGGGCCTAACTATGGCTACACCTTC.

This clonotype was recorded many times. V gene TRBV2 combines with J gene TRBJ2-3, with 15 positions matching TRBD2. Germline assignment: CDR1 SNHLY and CDR2 FYNNEI. The CDR3 length is 18 residues. After removal of 6 bases from V and 5 bases from J, the junction contained 12 bases not matched to a gene. The CDR3 region has the DNA TGTGCCAGCAGGGATCGGACTAGCGGGGGGGCTTCACGAGATACGCAGTATTTT. It specifies CASRDRTSGGASRDTQYF.

This clonotype was counted between two and nine times. The rearrangement uses TRBV3-1 and TRBJ2-7; D is undetermined. The CDR3 consists of 14 residues. V was trimmed by 0 bases and J by 2 bases, leaving 8 bases between them. In germline, CDR1 is LGHDT, CDR2 YNNKEL (reference sequence). The CDR3 region is CASSQEMAPYEQYF. Written as DNA, the CDR3 is TGTGCCAGCAGCCAAGAGATGGCCCCCTACGAGCAGTACTTC.

There are many counts of this clonotype. The rearrangement joins TRBV6-2 or TRBV6-3 to TRBJ1-2; tentative D call: TRBD1 (5 bases). From germline, CDR1 is MNHEY and CDR2 SVGEGT. Trimming cost V 6 bases and J 4 bases, with 12 bases left between them. The CDR3 is 13 residues long. The CDR3, as DNA: TGTGCCAGCAGCACAGGACGGCCCTATGGCTACACCTTC. As protein: CASSTGRPYGYTF.

This clonotype was detected many times. The rearrangement links TRBV5-1 to TRBJ2-1; 7 bases agree with TRBD1. The germline V gene has CDR1 SGHRS and CDR2 YFSETQ. J gave up 6 bases and V 7 bases, and 7 bases lay outside the gene matches. This CDR3 comprises 13 residues. The CDR3 spells CASGRDSSNEQFF. For the CDR3, the DNA is TGCGCCAGCGGCCGGGACAGCAGCAATGAGCAGTTCTTC.

The table lists this clonotype with a few counts. The CDR3 loop reads CAATRTTEENGYTF. Here the CDR3 DNA reads TGTGCCGCAACGAGGACGACGGAGGAGAATGGCTACACCTTC. This sequence joins TRBV6-6 and TRBJ1-2; D unresolved. Germline-derived CDR1 and CDR2 are MNHNY and SVGAGI (reference sequence). There are 14 residues in the CDR3. Trimming stripped 11 bases from V and 6 bases from J, with 22 bases between.